A selection of T cell receptor beta chains follows, all from one sample in a study of T cells expressing NK-cell markers. TCRdb re-analyzed the 5' RACE reads; it lists each CDR3 protein once, without DNA. This sample contains approximately 170,000 distinct CDR3 sequences. The specimen was blood T cells: a sorted CD56 or NKG2C T cell subset, CD4+ or CD8+ T cells, or bulk PBMC T cells (not recorded which). The receptors come from a man aged 18 to 69 in good health. Both conserved end residues are part of each CDR3.

>TRBJ2-1|TRBV12-3/TRBV12-4
CASSNPGTGGNEQFF
>TRBJ2-3|TRBV27
CASRTSGTDTQYF
>TRBJ1-2|TRBV2
CASSPTGSGGYGYTF
>TRBJ2-2|TRBV21-1
CASSKWIGEGTGELFF
>TRBJ2-3|TRBV29-1
CSVASSDRAWGDTQYF
>TRBJ2-5|TRBV11-2
CASSLSPAGGLEETQYF
>TRBJ1-2|TRBV6-2/TRBV6-3
CASSLQLYGYTF
>TRBJ2-1|TRBV11-2
CASSPGLAGVQFF
>TRBJ2-7|TRBV2
CASSGGRGLNEQYF
>TRBJ1-4|TRBV25-1
CASSPYGTGVPDEKLFF
>TRBJ2-5|TRBV13
CASSFLPGGGETQYF
>TRBJ2-1|TRBV7-6
CASSLAGLSSYNEQFF
>TRBJ2-5|TRBV20-1
CSARVKSWASGVQETQYF
>TRBJ2-7|TRBV7-2
CASSLGGGQQYEQYF
>TRBJ1-4|TRBV28
CASSRGQNEKLFF
>TRBJ2-1|TRBV28
CATRVRTGGLNEQFF
>TRBJ1-1|TRBV20-1
CSARETPGGTEAFF
>TRBJ2-7|TRBV9
CASSVGPSSYEQYF
>TRBJ1-2|TRBV3-1
CASSLRTGANYGYTF
>TRBJ2-7|TRBV5-8
CASSEDPREQYF
>TRBJ2-1|TRBV9
CASSAPFPEQFF
>TRBJ2-2|TRBV2
CASRAGTGGSNTGELFF
>TRBJ2-7|TRBV3-1
CASSETQTYEQYF
>TRBJ2-1|TRBV7-8
CASSSGLAGGPEVEQFF
>TRBJ2-4|TRBV5-5
CASSSPTGENIQYF
>TRBJ2-7|TRBV7-9
CASSSTAGWEQYEQYF
>TRBJ2-3|TRBV7-9
CASSSGTGGGTDTQYF
>TRBJ1-2|TRBV7-9
CASSFGQELKGGSGYTF
>TRBJ2-7|TRBV7-9
CASSLDPAGYEQYF
>TRBJ2-5|TRBV7-9
CASSLGPIGVSETQYF
>TRBJ1-5|TRBV24-1
CATSGLESNQPQHF
>TRBJ2-3|TRBV5-1
CASGYRSDTDTQYF
>TRBJ2-2|TRBV7-8
CASSIASGPGTGELFF
>TRBJ2-5|TRBV19
CASSIGSGDLLRETQYF
>TRBJ2-7|TRBV6-5
CASSYSIMAGGYYEQYF
>TRBJ2-7|TRBV20-1
CSARVADRGYEQYF
>TRBJ2-7|TRBV3-1
CASSVATGGGYEQYF
>TRBJ1-1|TRBV2
CATQFTLGQNTEAFF
>TRBJ1-1|TRBV15
CATARKEMTEAFF
>TRBJ1-2|TRBV6-1
CASSPETDRYGYTF
>TRBJ2-5|TRBV5-6
CASSPGLGLETQYF
>TRBJ1-2|TRBV2
CASREAVDRGVYGYTF
>TRBJ2-7|TRBV7-9
CASSRTWGQWAYEQYF
>TRBJ1-1|TRBV27
CASSPVLGDTEAFF
>TRBJ1-2|TRBV12-3/TRBV12-4
CASSPPDRSNYGYTF
>TRBJ1-2|TRBV3-1
CASSQLTGQGLPLGYTF
>TRBJ2-3|TRBV2
CASREVGATDTQYF
>TRBJ1-2|TRBV20-1
CSARGAAWPGYTF
>TRBJ2-7|TRBV7-9
CASRGPSSYEQYF
>TRBJ2-3|TRBV4-1
CASSQEPGWDTQYF
>TRBJ2-7|TRBV7-9
CASSSMDRVVDEQYF
>TRBJ2-7|TRBV27
CASSLERGSYEQYF
>TRBJ2-1|TRBV12-5
CASGTGGYNEQFF
>TRBJ2-1|TRBV9
CASSVGLGSYNEQFF
>TRBJ2-1|TRBV27
CASSSGPLSSYNEQFF
>TRBJ2-7|TRBV20-1
CSARDMDRSTYEQYF
>TRBJ2-3|TRBV2
CASSDSVRGLSTDTQYF
>TRBJ2-1|TRBV20-1
CSALRQGGFNEQFF